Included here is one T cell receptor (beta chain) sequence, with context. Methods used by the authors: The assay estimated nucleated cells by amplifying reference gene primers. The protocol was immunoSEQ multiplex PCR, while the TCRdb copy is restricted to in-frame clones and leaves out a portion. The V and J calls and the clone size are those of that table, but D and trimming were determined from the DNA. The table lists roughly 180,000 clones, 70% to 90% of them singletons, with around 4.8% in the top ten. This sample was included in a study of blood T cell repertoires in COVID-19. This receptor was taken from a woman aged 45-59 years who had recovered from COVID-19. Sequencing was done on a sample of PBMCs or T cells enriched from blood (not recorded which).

CDR3 region: CAGLGGSNTEAFF. In DNA form, the CDR3 reads TGTGCCGGCCTCGGAGGGTCGAACACTGAAGCTTTCTTT. The chain joins TRBV2 to TRBJ1-1; D call uncertain. Trimming cost V 11 bases and J 1 base, with 14 bases left between them. CDR3 length: 13 amino acids. Germline V gene sequence: CDR1 SNHLY, CDR2 FYNNEI.